Below are 4 T cell receptor beta chains sequenced from a single sample in a study of Graves' ophthalmopathy and Graves' hyperthyroidism. TCR beta CDR3 regions were amplified from RNA transcripts. HTBI primers served in a first-round RT-PCR, which a second-round multiplex PCR followed. One entry per CDR3 protein results from TCRdb running MiXCR on the multiplex PCR reads. The sample holds 740,000 or so distinct CDR3 sequences, 40% seen once. The sequenced sample consisted of peripheral blood. All receptors come from an adult man with Graves' ophthalmopathy.

This clonotype was recorded at least ten times. The V gene is TRBV7-3, the J gene TRBJ1-2; a possible D gene is TRBD1 (6 bases). The ends were cut back, 4 bases at V and 4 bases at J, with 16 bases in the middle. The V gene's germline CDR1 is SGHTA and CDR2 FQGTGA. This CDR3 contains 15 residues. The CDR3 region is CASSSVHRDGYGYTF. DNA for the CDR3: TGTGCCAGCAGCTCCGTGCACAGGGACGGCTATGGCTACACCTTC.

This clonotype was detected many times. The CDR3 here is CSVVVGTYQPFF. The CDR3 DNA reads as TGCAGCGTTGTTGTCGGAACATACCAACCGTTTTTT. V gene TRBV29-1 combines with J gene TRBJ1-4; D remains ambiguous. Per germline, CDR1 SQVTM and CDR2 ANQGSEA. The CDR3 is 12 residues long. The germline V and J ends were trimmed by 4 bases and 16 bases, with 19 bases remaining between them.

The chain links TRBV7-9 to TRBJ1-5, with D perhaps TRBD1 (5 bases). There are 14 residues in the CDR3. V lost 5 bases and J lost 13, with 21 bases in between. Germline V gene data show CDR1 as SEHNR and CDR2 as FQNEAQ (reference sequence). The CDR3 coding sequence is TGTGCCAGCAGCCGGACTAGCGGGGCCCTAGAGCAGCATTTT. It translates to CASSRTSGALEQHF.

The chain links TRBV7-2 to TRBJ1-2; TRBD1 might be the D (5 bases). Germline V gene lookup returns CDR1 SGHTA and CDR2 FQGNSA. The CDR3 is 13 residues long. Trimming cost V 0 bases and J 12 bases, with 14 bases left between them. This CDR3 is CASSLALGAVNTF. CDR3 in DNA: TGTGCCAGCAGCTTAGCGCTAGGGGCCGTAAACACCTTC.